This T cell receptor (beta chain) was sequenced for a study of read filtering for tumor transcriptome and immune sequencing. Study details: 8 patients were R-ISS I, 16 were R-ISS II, over 5 were R-ISS III. After DNase treatment, RNA was made into whole-transcriptome libraries.

V trimming: 1 base; J trimming: 0 bases; junction bases outside the gene matches: 1. There are 16 residues in the CDR3. Germline CDR1 reads SGHRS; CDR2 reads YFSETQ. Molecular barcoded adaptors covering alpha/delta and beta/gamma chains were used on 400 to 450 ng RNA. TCRdb independently ran MiXCR on the reads; one entry per CDR3 protein. The data hold 62,000 or so distinct CDR3 sequences, with about 15% observed a single time. Many counts were recorded for this clonotype. This receptor was taken from a donor over 35 with multiple myeloma. V is TRBV5-1 and J is TRBJ2-2; TRBD2 agrees at 9 bases. Sequenced sample: a population of CD138-negative cells sorted from bone marrow. CDR3 coding DNA: TGCGCCAGCAGCTTGTTAGCGGGAGCGAACACCGGGGAGCTGTTTTTT. Protein: CASSLLAGANTGELFF.